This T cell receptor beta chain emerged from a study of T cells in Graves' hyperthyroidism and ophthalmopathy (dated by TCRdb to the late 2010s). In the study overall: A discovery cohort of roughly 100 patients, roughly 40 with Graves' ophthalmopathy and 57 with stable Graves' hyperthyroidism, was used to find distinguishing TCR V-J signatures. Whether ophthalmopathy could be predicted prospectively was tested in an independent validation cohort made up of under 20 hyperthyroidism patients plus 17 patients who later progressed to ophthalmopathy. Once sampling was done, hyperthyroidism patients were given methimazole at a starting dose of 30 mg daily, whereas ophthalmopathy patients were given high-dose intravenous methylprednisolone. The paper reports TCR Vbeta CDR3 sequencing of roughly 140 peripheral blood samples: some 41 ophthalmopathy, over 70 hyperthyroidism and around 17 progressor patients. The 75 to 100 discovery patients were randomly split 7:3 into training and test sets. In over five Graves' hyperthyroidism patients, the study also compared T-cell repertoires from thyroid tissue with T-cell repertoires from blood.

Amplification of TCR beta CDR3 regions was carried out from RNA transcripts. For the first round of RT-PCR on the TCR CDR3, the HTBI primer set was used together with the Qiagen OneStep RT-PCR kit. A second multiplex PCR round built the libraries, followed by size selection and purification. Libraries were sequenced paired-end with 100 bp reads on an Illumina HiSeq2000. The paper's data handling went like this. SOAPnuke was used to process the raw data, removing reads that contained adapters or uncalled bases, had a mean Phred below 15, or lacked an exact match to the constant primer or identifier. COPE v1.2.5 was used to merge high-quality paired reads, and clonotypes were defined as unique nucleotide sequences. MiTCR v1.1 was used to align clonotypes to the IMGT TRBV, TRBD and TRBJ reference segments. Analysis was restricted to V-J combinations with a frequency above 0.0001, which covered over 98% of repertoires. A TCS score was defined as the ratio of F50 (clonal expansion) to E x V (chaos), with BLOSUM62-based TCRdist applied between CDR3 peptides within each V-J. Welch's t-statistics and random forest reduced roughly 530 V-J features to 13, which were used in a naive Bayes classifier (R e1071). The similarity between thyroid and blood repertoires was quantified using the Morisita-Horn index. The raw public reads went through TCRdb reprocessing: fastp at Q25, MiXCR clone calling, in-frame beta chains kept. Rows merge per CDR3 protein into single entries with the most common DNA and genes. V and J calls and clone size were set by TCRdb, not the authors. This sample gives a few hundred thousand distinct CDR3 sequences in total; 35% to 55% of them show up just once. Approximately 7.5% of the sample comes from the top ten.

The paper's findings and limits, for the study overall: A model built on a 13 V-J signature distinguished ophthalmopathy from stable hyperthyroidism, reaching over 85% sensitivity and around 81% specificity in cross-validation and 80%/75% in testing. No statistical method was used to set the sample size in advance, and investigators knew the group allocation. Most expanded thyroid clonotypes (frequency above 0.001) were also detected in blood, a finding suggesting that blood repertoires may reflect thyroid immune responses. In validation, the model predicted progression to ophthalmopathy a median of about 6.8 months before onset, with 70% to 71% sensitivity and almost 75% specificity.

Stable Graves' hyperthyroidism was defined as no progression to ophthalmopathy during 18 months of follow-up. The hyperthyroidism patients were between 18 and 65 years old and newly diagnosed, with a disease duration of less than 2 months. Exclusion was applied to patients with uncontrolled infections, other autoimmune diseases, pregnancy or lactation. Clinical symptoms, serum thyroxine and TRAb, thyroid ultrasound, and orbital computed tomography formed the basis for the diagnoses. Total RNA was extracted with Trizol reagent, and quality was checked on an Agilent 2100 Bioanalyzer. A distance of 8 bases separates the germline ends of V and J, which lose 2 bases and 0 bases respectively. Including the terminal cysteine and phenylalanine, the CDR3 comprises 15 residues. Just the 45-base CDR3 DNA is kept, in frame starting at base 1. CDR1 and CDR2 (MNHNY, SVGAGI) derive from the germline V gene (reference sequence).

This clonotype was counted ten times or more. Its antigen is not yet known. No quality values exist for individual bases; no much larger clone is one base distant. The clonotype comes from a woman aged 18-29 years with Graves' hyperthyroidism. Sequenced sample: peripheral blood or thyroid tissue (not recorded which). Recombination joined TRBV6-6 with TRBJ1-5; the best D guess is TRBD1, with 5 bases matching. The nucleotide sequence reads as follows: TGTGCCAGCAGTTACGACAGAGATAGCAATCAGCCCCAGCATTTT. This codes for CASSYDRDSNQPQHF.